The source of this TCR beta chain is a study of T-cell memory formation after mild COVID-19. The CDR3 runs to 17 residues. Trimming took 0 bases from V and 9 from J; bases not matched to a gene: 17. Germline CDR1 is DFQATT and CDR2 is SNEGSKA (reference sequence). MiXCR was run by TCRdb on the 5' RACE reads, yielding one entry per CDR3 protein. The sample lists around 310,000 distinct CDR3 sequences; approximately 15% were seen once. This chain links TRBV20-1 with TRBJ2-1, with TRBD1 matching 7 bases. The TCR comes from a young man who had mild COVID-19 (a few samples of this study predate the infection). Cell type and time point are not known. Sequencing used PBMCs or a T cell subset sorted from them (not recorded which). CDR3 region: CSARDLRPTGLKGEQFF. The CDR3 bases are TGCAGTGCTAGAGATCTGCGTCCGACAGGGCTAAAGGGTGAGCAGTTCTTC.